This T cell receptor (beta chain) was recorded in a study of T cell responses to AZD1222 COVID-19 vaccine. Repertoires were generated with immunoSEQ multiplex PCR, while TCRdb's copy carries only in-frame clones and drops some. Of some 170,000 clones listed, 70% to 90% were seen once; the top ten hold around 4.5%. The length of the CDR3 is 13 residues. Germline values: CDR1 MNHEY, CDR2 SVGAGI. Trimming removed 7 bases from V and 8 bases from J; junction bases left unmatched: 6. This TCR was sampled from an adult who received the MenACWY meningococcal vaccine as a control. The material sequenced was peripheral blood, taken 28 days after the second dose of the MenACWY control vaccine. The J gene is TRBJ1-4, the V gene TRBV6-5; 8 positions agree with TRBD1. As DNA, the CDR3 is TGTGCCAGCACCCGGACAGGGTGGGAAAAACTGTTTTTT. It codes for CASTRTGWEKLFF.